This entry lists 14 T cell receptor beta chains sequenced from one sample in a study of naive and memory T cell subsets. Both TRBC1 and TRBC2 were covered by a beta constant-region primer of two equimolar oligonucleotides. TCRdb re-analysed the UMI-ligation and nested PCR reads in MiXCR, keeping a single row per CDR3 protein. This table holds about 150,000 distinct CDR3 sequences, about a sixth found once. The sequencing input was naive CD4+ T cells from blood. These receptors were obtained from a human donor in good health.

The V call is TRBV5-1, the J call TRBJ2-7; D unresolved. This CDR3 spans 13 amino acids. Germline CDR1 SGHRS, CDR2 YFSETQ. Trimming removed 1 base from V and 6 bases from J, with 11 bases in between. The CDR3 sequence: CASSLTGSREQYF. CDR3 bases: TGCGCCAGCAGCTTGACCGGCAGTCGCGAGCAGTACTTC.

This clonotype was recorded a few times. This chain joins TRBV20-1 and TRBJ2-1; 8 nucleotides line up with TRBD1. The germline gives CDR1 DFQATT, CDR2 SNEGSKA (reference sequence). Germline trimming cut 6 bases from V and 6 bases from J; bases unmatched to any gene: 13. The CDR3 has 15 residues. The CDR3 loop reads CSALSRTGWGNEQFF. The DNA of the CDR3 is TGCAGTGCCCTCTCCCGGACAGGGTGGGGCAATGAGCAGTTCTTC.

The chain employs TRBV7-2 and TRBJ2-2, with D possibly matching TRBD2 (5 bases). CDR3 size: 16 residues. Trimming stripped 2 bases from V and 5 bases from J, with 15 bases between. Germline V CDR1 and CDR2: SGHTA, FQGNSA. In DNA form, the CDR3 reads TGTGCCAGCAGCTTAAGAACTGCTTCGGGGACCGGGGAGCTGTTTTTT. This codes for CASSLRTASGTGELFF. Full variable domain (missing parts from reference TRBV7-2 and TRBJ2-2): GAGVSQSPSNKVTEKGKDVELRCDPISGHTALYWYRQSLGQGLEFLIYFQGNSAPDKSGLPSDRFSAERTGGSVSTLTIQRTQQEDSAVYLCASSLRTASGTGELFFGEGSRLTVL.

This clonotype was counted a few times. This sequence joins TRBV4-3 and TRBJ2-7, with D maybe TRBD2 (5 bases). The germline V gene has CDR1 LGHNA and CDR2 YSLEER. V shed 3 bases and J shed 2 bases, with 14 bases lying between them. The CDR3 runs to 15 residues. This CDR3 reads CASSHLGGQTYEQYF. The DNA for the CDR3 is TGCGCCAGCAGCCATTTAGGCGGGCAAACCTACGAGCAGTACTTC.

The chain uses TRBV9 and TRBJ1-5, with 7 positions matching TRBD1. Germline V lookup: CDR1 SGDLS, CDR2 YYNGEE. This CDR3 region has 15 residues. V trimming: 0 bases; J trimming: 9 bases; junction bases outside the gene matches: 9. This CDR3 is CASSVGPSGGGPQHF. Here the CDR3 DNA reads TGTGCCAGCAGCGTAGGGCCATCAGGGGGAGGGCCCCAGCATTTT. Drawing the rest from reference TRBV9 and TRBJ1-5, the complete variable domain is DSGVTQTPKHLITATGQRVTLRCSPRSGDLSVYWYQQSLDQGLQFLIQYYNGEERAKGNILERFSAQQFPDLHSELNLSSLELGDSALYFCASSVGPSGGGPQHFGDGTRLSIL.

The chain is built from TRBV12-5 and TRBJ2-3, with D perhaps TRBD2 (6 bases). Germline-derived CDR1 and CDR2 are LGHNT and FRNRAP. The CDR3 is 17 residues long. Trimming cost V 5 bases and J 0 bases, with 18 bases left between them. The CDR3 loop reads CASGPPPSANSTDTQYF. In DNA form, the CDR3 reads TGTGCTAGTGGTCCTCCCCCTAGCGCGAATAGCACAGATACGCAGTATTTT.

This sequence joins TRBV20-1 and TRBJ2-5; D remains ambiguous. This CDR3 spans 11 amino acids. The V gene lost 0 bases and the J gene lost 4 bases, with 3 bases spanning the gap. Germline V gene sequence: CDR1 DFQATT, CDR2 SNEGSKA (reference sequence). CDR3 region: CSARDGETQYF. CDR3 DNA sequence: TGCAGTGCTAGAGATGGAGAGACCCAGTACTTC.

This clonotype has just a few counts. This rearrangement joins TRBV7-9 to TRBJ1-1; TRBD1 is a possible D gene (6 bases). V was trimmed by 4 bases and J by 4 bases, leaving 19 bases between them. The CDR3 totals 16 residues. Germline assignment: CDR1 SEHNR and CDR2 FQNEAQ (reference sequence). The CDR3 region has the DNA TGTGCCAGCAGCTCACACAGGGTGAGTGGGGGCACTGAAGCTTTCTTT. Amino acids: CASSSHRVSGGTEAFF.

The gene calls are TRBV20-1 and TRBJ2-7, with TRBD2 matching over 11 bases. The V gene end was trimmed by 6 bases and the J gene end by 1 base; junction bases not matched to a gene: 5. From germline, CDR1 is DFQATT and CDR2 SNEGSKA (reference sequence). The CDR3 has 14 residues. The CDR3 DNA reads TGCAGTGCCCGCTTAGCGGGAGGGTCCTACGAGCAGTACTTC. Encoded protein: CSARLAGGSYEQYF.

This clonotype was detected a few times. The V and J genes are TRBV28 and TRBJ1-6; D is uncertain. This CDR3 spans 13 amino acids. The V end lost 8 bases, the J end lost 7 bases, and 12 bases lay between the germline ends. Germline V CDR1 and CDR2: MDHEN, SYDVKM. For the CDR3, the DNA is TGTGCCAGCCACGGTCAGGCAAATTCACCCCTCCACTTT. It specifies CASHGQANSPLHF.

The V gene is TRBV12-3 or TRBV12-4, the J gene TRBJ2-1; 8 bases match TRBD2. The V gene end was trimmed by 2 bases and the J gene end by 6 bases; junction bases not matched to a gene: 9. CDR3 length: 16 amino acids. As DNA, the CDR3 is TGTGCCAGCAGTTTATACACGGGAGGGTGTTTCAATGAGCAGTTCTTC. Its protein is CASSLYTGGCFNEQFF.

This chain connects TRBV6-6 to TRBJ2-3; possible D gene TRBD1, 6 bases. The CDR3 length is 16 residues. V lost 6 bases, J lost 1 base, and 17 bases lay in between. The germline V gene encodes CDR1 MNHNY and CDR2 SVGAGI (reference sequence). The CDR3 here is CASSPLDSLGTDTQYF. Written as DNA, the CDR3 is TGTGCCAGCAGCCCCCTGGACAGCCTCGGCACAGATACGCAGTATTTT.

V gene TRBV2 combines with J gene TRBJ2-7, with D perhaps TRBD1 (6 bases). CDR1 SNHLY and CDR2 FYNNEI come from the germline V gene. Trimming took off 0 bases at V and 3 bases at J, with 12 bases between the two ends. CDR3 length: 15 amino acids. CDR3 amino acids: CASSEALGTHYEQYF. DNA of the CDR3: TGTGCCAGCAGTGAAGCGCTGGGGACACACTACGAGCAGTACTTC.

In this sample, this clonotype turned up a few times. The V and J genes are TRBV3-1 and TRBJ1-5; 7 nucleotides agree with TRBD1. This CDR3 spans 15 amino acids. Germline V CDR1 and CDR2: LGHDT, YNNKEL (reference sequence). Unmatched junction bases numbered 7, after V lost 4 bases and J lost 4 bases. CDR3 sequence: CASSLQGVGNQPQHF. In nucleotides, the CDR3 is TGTGCCAGCAGCCTCCAGGGGGTCGGGAATCAGCCCCAGCATTTT.